The sequence of this TCR beta chain was determined in a study of blood T cell repertoires in COVID-19. In the study overall: The analysed material was cDNA or gDNA that came from T cells, B-cell-depleted T cells, or PBMCs.

With V trimmed by 2 bases and J by 3 bases, 7 bases remained unmatched. Germline V gene sequence: CDR1 LGHDT, CDR2 YNNKEL (reference sequence). The CDR3 has 18 residues. Under the authors' procedure: The authors estimated nucleated cell counts from reference gene primer amplification. TCRdb's table, derived via immunoSEQ multiplex PCR, lists solely in-frame clones and lacks some. D and trimming come from the DNA, and the V and J calls and clone size come from that table. The sample includes 100,000 to 150,000 clones, about nine tenths seen only once; the top ten take approximately 7.7%. The V call is TRBV3-1 (or the pseudogene TRBV3-2), the J call TRBJ2-1; 13 bases line up with TRBD2. The sample consisted of peripheral blood. This receptor was taken from a human donor in a cohort sampled during active COVID-19. CDR3 nucleotides: TGTGCCAGCAGCCAAACCGGGACTAGCGGGGTTATCTACAATGAGCAGTTCTTC. It is translated as CASSQTGTSGVIYNEQFF.